One and the same sample provided the 4 T cell receptor beta chains below, sequenced in a study of T cells expressing NK-cell markers. TCRdb re-called the 5' RACE reads; every CDR3 protein appears as one record, without DNA. This repertoire includes 350,000 to 450,000 distinct CDR3 sequences. Sequencing was performed on blood T cells: a sorted CD56 or NKG2C T cell subset, CD4+ or CD8+ T cells, or bulk PBMC T cells (not recorded which). The receptors shown here come from a man aged 18-69 years in good health.

This chain connects TRBV7-3 to TRBJ2-7; with no DNA, the TCRdb D assignment of TRBD1 cannot be verified. Germline values: CDR1 SGHTA, CDR2 FQGTGA. The CDR3 runs to 13 residues. CDR3 sequence: CASSPWSVGEQYF.

The chain combines TRBV9 with TRBJ2-2; TCRdb returns TRBD1, unconfirmable since there is no DNA. This CDR3 is built from 14 residues. Germline V CDR1 and CDR2: SGDLS, YYNGEE. CDR3 amino acids: CANSGQINTGELFF.

The V gene is TRBV7-3, the J gene TRBJ1-1; the D call from TCRdb, TRBD1, cannot be confirmed without DNA. The CDR3 totals 13 residues. Germline loops: CDR1 SGHTA, CDR2 FQGTGA. The CDR3 spells CASSLTILGGAFF.

This rearrangement joins TRBV24-1 to TRBJ2-7; the TCRdb D gene call, TRBD1, has no DNA to confirm it. The length of the CDR3 is 17 residues. Germline V gives CDR1 KGHDR, CDR2 SFDVKD. The CDR3 here is CATSKWTGGSSPYEQYF.